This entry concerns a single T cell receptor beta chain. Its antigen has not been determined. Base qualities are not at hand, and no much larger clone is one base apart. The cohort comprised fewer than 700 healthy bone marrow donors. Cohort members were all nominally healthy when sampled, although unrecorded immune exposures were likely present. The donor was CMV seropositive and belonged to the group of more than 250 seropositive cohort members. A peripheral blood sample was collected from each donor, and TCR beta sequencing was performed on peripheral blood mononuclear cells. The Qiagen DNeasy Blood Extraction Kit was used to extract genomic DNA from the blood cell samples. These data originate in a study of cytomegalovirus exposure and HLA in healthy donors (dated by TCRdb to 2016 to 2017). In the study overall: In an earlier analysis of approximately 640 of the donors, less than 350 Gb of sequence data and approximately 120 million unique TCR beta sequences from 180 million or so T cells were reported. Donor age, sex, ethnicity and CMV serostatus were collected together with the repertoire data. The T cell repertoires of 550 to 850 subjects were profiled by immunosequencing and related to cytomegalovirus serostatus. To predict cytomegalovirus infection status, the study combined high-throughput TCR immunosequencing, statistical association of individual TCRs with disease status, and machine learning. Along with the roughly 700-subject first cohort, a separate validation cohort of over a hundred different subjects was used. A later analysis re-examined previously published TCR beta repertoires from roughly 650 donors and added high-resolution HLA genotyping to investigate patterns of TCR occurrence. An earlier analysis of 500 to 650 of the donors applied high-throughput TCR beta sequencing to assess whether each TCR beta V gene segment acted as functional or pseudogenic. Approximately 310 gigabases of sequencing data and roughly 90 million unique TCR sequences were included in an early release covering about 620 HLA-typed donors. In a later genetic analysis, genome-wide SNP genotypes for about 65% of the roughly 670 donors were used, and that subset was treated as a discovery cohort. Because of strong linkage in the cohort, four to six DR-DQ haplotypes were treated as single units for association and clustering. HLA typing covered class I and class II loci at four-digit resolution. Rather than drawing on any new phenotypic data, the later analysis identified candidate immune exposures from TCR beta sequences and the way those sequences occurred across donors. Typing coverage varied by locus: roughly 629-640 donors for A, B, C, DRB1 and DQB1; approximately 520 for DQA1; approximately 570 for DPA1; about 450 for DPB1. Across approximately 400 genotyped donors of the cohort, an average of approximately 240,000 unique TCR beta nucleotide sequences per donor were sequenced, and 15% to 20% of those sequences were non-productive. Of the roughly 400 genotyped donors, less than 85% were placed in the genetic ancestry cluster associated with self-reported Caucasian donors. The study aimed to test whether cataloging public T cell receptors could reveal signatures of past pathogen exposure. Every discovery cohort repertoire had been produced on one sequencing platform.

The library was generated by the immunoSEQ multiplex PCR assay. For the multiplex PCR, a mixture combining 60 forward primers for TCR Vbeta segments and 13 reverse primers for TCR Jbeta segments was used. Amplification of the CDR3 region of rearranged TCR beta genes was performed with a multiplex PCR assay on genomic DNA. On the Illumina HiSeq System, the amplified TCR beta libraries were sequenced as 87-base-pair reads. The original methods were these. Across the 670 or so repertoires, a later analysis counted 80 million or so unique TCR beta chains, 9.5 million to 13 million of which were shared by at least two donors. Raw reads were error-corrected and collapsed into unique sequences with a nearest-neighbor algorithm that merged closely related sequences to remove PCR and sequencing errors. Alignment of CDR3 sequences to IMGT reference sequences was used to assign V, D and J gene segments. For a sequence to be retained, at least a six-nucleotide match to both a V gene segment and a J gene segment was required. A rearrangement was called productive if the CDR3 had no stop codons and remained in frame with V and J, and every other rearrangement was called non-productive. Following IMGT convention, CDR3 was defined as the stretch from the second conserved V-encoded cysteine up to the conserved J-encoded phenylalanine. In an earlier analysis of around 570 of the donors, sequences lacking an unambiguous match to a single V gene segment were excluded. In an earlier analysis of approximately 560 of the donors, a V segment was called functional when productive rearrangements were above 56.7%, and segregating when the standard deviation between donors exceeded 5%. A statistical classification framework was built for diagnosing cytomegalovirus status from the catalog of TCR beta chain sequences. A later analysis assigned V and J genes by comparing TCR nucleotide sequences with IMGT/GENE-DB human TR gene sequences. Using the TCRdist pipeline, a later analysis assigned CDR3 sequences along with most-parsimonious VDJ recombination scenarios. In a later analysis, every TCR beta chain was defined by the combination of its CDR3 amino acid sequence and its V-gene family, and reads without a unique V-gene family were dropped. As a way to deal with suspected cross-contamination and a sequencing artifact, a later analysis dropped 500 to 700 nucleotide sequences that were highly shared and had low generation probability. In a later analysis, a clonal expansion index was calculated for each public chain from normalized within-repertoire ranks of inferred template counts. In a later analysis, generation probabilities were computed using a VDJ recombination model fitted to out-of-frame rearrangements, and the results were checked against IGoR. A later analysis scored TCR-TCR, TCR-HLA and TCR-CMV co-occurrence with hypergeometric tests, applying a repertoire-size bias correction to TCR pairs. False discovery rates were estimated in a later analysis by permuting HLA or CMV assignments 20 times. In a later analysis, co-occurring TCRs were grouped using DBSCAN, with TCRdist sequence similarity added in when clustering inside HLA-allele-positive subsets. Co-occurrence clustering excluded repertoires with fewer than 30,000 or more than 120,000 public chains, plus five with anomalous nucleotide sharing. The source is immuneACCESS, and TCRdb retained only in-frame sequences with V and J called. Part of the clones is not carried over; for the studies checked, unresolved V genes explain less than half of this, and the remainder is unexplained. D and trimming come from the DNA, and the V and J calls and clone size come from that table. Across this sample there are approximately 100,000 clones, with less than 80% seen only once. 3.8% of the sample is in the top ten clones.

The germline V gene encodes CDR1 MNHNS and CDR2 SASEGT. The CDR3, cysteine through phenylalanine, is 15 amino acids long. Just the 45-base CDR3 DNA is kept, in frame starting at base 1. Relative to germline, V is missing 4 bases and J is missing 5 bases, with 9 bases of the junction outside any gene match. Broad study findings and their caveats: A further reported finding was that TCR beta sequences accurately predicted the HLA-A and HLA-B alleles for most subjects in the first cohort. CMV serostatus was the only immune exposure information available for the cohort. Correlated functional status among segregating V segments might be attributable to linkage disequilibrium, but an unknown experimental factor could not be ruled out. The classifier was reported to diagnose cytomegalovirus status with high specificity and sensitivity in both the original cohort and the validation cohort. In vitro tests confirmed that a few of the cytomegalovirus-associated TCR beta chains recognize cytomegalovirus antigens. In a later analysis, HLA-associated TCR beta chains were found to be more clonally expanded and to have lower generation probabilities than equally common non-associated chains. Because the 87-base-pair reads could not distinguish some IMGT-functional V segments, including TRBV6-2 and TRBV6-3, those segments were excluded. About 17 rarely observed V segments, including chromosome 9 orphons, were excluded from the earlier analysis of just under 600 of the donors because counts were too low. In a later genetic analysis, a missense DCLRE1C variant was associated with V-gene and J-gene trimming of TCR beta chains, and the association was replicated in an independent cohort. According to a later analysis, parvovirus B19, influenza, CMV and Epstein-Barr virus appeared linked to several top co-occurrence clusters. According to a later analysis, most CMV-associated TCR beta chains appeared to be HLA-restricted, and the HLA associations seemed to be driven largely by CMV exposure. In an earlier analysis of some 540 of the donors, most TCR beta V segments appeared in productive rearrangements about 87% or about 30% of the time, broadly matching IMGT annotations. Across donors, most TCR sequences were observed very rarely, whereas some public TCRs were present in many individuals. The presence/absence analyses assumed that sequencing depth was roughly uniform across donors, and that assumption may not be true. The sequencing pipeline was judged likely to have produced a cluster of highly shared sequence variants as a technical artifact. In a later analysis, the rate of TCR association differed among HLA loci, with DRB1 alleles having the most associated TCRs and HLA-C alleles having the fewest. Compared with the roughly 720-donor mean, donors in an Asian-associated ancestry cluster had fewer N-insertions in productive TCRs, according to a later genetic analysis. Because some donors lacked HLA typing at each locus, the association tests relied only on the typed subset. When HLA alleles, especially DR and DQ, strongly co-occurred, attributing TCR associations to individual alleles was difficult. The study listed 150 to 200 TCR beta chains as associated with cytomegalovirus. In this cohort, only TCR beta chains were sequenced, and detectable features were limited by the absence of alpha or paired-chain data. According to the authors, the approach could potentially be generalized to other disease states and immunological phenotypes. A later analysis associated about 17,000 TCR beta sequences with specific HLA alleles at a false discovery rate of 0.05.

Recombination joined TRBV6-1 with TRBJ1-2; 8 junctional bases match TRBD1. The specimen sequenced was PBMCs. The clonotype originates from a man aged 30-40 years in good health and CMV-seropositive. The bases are TGTGCCAGCAGTGCAGCCCGAGGGACAGGTTATGGCTACACCTTC. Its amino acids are CASSAARGTGYGYTF.